Shown below are 9 T cell receptor beta chains from a single sample sequenced in a study of spatial heterogeneity in lung cancer. From the 5' RACE reads, TCRdb called clonotypes with MiXCR, one entry per CDR3 protein. The table has 65,000 to 85,000 distinct CDR3 sequences, 15% to 25% seen once. As for time point: sample taken at primary tumor resection. In each case, whole RNA from tumor, nontumor lung or frozen PBMC was sequenced unsorted. Specimen: PBMCs, collected at surgery. All receptors come from a male donor with early-stage non-small cell lung cancer.

This clonotype occurred a few times. This chain joins TRBV7-2 and TRBJ2-3; possible D gene TRBD2, 5 bases. The germline V and J ends were trimmed by 5 bases and 5 bases, with 11 bases remaining between them. Germline V CDR1 and CDR2: SGHTA, FQGNSA. This CDR3 region has 13 residues. The CDR3 region is CASSPISEDTQYF. Written as DNA, the CDR3 is TGTGCCAGCAGCCCAATTAGCGAAGATACGCAGTATTTT.

This clonotype was recorded many times. The chain employs TRBV3-1 and TRBJ2-2; D unclear. The CDR3 loop spans 14 amino acids. Between the trimmed V and J ends, which lost 1 base and 7 bases, there was a span of 10 bases. Germline V CDR1 and CDR2: LGHDT, YNNKEL (reference sequence). CDR3 protein: CASSQGPVGGELFF. The DNA for the CDR3 is TGTGCCAGCAGCCAAGGTCCAGTCGGCGGGGAGCTGTTTTTT.

The V call is TRBV20-1, the J call TRBJ2-2; D is uncertain. The CDR3 runs 14 residues. The germline V gene encodes CDR1 DFQATT and CDR2 SNEGSKA (reference sequence). Trimming stripped 5 bases from V and 5 bases from J, with 15 bases between. CDR3: CSAYEPSGTGELFF. For the CDR3, the DNA is TGCAGTGCTTACGAACCCTCCGGAACCGGGGAGCTGTTTTTT.

The genes are TRBV12-5 and TRBJ2-7; D is undetermined. Germline CDR1 reads LGHNT; CDR2 reads FRNRAP. This CDR3 has 12 amino acids. Deletions cut 0 bases from V and 6 bases from J, with 6 bases between. The CDR3 DNA follows: TGTGCTAGTGGTTTGGTACTGGGCGAGCAGTACTTC. Translated: CASGLVLGEQYF.

The V call is TRBV11-3, the J call TRBJ2-7; maybe TRBD2 (6 bases). Germline V gives CDR1 SGHNT, CDR2 YENEEA. This CDR3 contains 15 residues. V lost 2 bases and J 2 bases, leaving 13 bases between the germline ends. DNA of the CDR3: TGTGCCAGCAGCTTAAGTGCCGGGGGTACCTACGAGCAGTACTTC. It yields the protein CASSLSAGGTYEQYF. The variable domain in full, completed from reference TRBV11-3 and TRBJ2-7, reads EAGVVQSPRYKIIEKKQPVAFWCNPISGHNTLYWYLQNLGQGPELLIRYENEEAVDDSQLPKDRFSAERLKGVDSTLKIQPAELGDSAVYLCASSLSAGGTYEQYFGPGTRLTVT.

In this sample, this clonotype turned up a few times. The chain links TRBV20-1 to TRBJ2-5; 8 bases agree with TRBD2. The CDR3 is 14 amino acids. V dropped 4 bases and J dropped 1; count of bases not matched to a gene: 5. Germline lookup yields CDR1 DFQATT and CDR2 SNEGSKA (reference sequence). The CDR3 nucleotides read TGCAGTGCTATAGTAGCGGGGCGCCAAGAGACCCAGTACTTC. Amino acids: CSAIVAGRQETQYF.

The rearrangement links TRBV5-1 to TRBJ2-7, with 8 bases matching TRBD1. Trimming removed 0 bases from V and 7 bases from J; junction bases left unmatched: 6. Germline CDR1 and CDR2: SGHRS and YFSETQ. The CDR3 totals 14 residues. For the CDR3, the DNA is TGCGCCAGCAGCTTGGTATCAGGGGGCGCGGAGCAGTACTTC. Encoded protein: CASSLVSGGAEQYF. The variable domain in full, with the rest retrieved from reference TRBV5-1 and TRBJ2-7, is KAGVTQTPRYLIKTRGQQVTLSCSPISGHRSVSWYQQTPGQGLQFLFEYFSETQRNKGNFPGRFSGRQFSNSRSEMNVSTLELGDSALYLCASSLVSGGAEQYFGPGTRLTVT.

The rearrangement uses TRBV11-2 and TRBJ1-1; 7 bases map to TRBD1. The V segment lost 0 bases and the J segment 4 bases; nucleotides outside the gene matches: 2. Germline V CDR1 and CDR2: SGHAT, FQNNGV. The CDR3 length is 14 residues. Here the CDR3 DNA reads TGTGCCAGCAGCTTAGATGAGGGGGCCACTGAAGCTTTCTTT. Protein: CASSLDEGATEAFF.

In its sample, this clonotype was seen a few times. This chain links TRBV7-8 with TRBJ1-5; tentative D call: TRBD1 (6 bases). The V end lost 5 bases, the J end lost 3 bases, and 17 bases lay between the germline ends. The V gene's germline CDR1 is SGHVS and CDR2 FQNEAQ. The CDR3 extends over 16 amino acids. The CDR3 protein is CASSPTGLWFNQPQHF. In DNA form, the CDR3 reads TGTGCCAGCAGCCCTACAGGGCTCTGGTTCAATCAGCCCCAGCATTTT. The variable domain in full, completed from reference TRBV7-8 and TRBJ1-5, reads GAGVSQSPRYKVAKRGQDVALRCDPISGHVSLFWYQQALGQGPEFLTYFQNEAQLDKSGLPSDRFFAERPEGSVSTLKIQRTQQEDSAVYLCASSPTGLWFNQPQHFGDGTRLSIL.